The rows below give T cell receptor beta chains drawn from one sample of a study of shared clonotypes between healthy human individuals. Profiling relied on immunoSEQ multiplex PCR, and the TCRdb table lists in-frame clones only, not all of them. Here the sample spans a few million clones, around nine tenths being singletons. The sample was naive CD4+ T cells sorted from blood. Receptors were obtained from a man aged 18 to 29 in good health. Each CDR3 is given with its conserved first and last residue. Each record gives: CDR3 protein, CDR3 DNA, V gene, D gene, J gene, clone size. D genes are given only for firm matches. Clone size, where shown, is once, few, many, or a class for clones that have expanded.

CDR3aa: CASSLNSGQYYEQYF; CDR3nt: TGCGCCAGCAGTCTCAACTCGGGACAGTACTACGAGCAGTACTTC; v_gene: TRBV23-1; d_gene: TRBD1; j_gene: TRBJ2-7; abundance: NA
CDR3aa: CASSFPLDTQYF; CDR3nt: TGTGCCAGCAGCTTCCCACTCGATACGCAGTATTTT; v_gene: TRBV13; d_gene: NA; j_gene: TRBJ2-3; abundance: NA
CDR3aa: CASSLSGITNEKLFF; CDR3nt: TGTGCCAGCAGCTTATCTGGTATAACTAATGAAAAACTGTTTTTT; v_gene: TRBV7-9; d_gene: NA; j_gene: TRBJ1-4; abundance: few
CDR3aa: CASSVSTIGTEAFF; CDR3nt: TGCGCCAGCAGTGTTTCGACAATCGGCACTGAAGCTTTCTTT; v_gene: TRBV10-2; d_gene: NA; j_gene: TRBJ1-1; abundance: NA
CDR3aa: CASSQTGVRDNSPLHF; CDR3nt: TGCGCCAGCAGCCAAACAGGGGTGCGGGATAATTCACCTCTCCACTTT; v_gene: TRBV5-1; d_gene: TRBD1; j_gene: TRBJ1-6; abundance: NA
CDR3aa: CAWTPGSSYEQYF; CDR3nt: TGTGCCTGGACGCCGGGGTCCTCCTACGAGCAGTACTTC; v_gene: TRBV30; d_gene: NA; j_gene: TRBJ2-7; abundance: NA
CDR3aa: CASSNRAPGPDTQYF; CDR3nt: TGTGCCAGCAGTAATAGGGCCCCGGGGCCAGATACGCAGTATTTT; v_gene: TRBV7-2; d_gene: NA; j_gene: TRBJ2-3; abundance: NA
CDR3aa: CASSYSWTVGSPLHF; CDR3nt: TGTGCCAGCAGTTACTCGTGGACAGTGGGTTCACCCCTCCACTTT; v_gene: TRBV6-5; d_gene: NA; j_gene: TRBJ1-6; abundance: NA
CDR3aa: CASSYSRGNYGYTF; CDR3nt: TGTGCCAGCAGTTACTCGAGAGGGAACTATGGCTACACCTTC; v_gene: TRBV6-6; d_gene: NA; j_gene: TRBJ1-2; abundance: NA
CDR3aa: CAIRVGSLNTGELFF; CDR3nt: TGTGCCATCAGAGTGGGTAGCCTGAACACCGGGGAGCTGTTTTTT; v_gene: TRBV10-3; d_gene: NA; j_gene: TRBJ2-2; abundance: NA
CDR3aa: CASSPGQIAYEQYF; CDR3nt: TGTGCCAGCAGCCCGGGACAGATAGCCTACGAGCAGTACTTC; v_gene: TRBV9; d_gene: TRBD1; j_gene: TRBJ2-7; abundance: NA
CDR3aa: CAWSVAGLAYFISYNEQFF; CDR3nt: TGTGCCTGGAGTGTGGCGGGACTAGCCTACTTTATCTCCTACAATGAGCAGTTCTTC; v_gene: TRBV30; d_gene: TRBD2; j_gene: TRBJ2-1; abundance: NA
CDR3aa: CATDQGLQETQYF; CDR3nt: TGTGCCACTGACCAGGGGCTCCAAGAGACCCAGTACTTC; v_gene: TRBV10-3; d_gene: NA; j_gene: TRBJ2-5; abundance: NA
CDR3aa: CATMGQGYGYTF; CDR3nt: TGTGCCACCATGGGACAGGGCTATGGCTACACCTTC; v_gene: TRBV7-2; d_gene: TRBD1; j_gene: TRBJ1-2; abundance: once
CDR3aa: CASSRRTGGGGTDTQYF; CDR3nt: TGCGCCAGCAGCCGGAGGACAGGGGGCGGTGGGACAGATACGCAGTATTTT; v_gene: TRBV5-1; d_gene: TRBD1; j_gene: TRBJ2-3; abundance: NA
CDR3aa: CASSQRGYGGYTF; CDR3nt: TGTGCCAGCAGCCAACGAGGGTATGGCGGCTACACCTTC; v_gene: TRBV6-5; d_gene: NA; j_gene: TRBJ1-2; abundance: NA
CDR3aa: CASSGGLAERYTDTQYF; CDR3nt: TGCGCCAGCAGTGGCGGTCTAGCGGAGAGATACACAGATACGCAGTATTTT; v_gene: TRBV10-1; d_gene: TRBD2; j_gene: TRBJ2-3; abundance: NA
CDR3aa: CASSLRGDPGNTIYF; CDR3nt: TGCGCCAGCAGCTTGAGGGGGGATCCTGGAAACACCATATATTTT; v_gene: TRBV5-1; d_gene: NA; j_gene: TRBJ1-3; abundance: once
CDR3aa: CASSSPNRQGAETQYF; CDR3nt: TGTGCCAGCAGCTCACCCAACCGACAGGGGGCAGAGACCCAGTACTTC; v_gene: TRBV7-6; d_gene: TRBD1; j_gene: TRBJ2-5; abundance: NA
CDR3aa: CASNRQGLTEAFF; CDR3nt: TGTGCCAGCAACAGGCAGGGGCTCACTGAAGCTTTCTTT; v_gene: TRBV7-9; d_gene: NA; j_gene: TRBJ1-1; abundance: once
CDR3aa: CASVDSSVGYTF; CDR3nt: TGTGCCAGCGTAGACAGTTCTGTAGGCTACACCTTC; v_gene: TRBV28; d_gene: NA; j_gene: TRBJ1-2; abundance: NA
CDR3aa: CASSAGLELLAGLDTQYF; CDR3nt: TGTGCCAGCAGCGCGGGGTTAGAGTTGCTAGCGGGACTGGATACGCAGTATTTT; v_gene: TRBV9; d_gene: TRBD2; j_gene: TRBJ2-3; abundance: NA